Listed below are T cell receptor beta chains from one sample, sequenced in a study of T cells in Graves' hyperthyroidism and ophthalmopathy. One entry per CDR3 protein, called by TCRdb with MiXCR from the multiplex PCR reads. The data show hundreds of thousands of distinct CDR3 sequences, about 45% seen once. Specimen: peripheral blood or thyroid tissue (not recorded which). These receptors originate from an adult man with Graves' disease, either hyperthyroidism or ophthalmopathy (not recorded which). Both conserved end residues are trimmed from each CDR3. Size is omitted from some rows. Given values are once, few, many or a class for expanded clones.

clone_size	v_call	j_call	cdr3_aa
few	TRBV14	TRBJ1-5	ASSQGRNVNQPQH
.	TRBV5-4	TRBJ1-4	ASSFGLATNEKLF
.	TRBV12-3/TRBV12-4	TRBJ2-5	ASSDGQGTQETQY
few	TRBV7-9	TRBJ1-4	ASSADRENEKLF
.	TRBV5-1	TRBJ1-1	ASSSDPGAATEAF
many	TRBV2	TRBJ2-7	AIEGQSSYEQY
many	TRBV2	TRBJ1-5	ASRATGISNQPQH
many	TRBV25-1	TRBJ2-5	ASSEPRTPVGQETQY
few	TRBV29-1	TRBJ1-2	SAGQGNYGYT
.	TRBV6-4	TRBJ1-2	ASRGASNYGYT
.	TRBV20-1	TRBJ1-3	SARRQGPGNTIY
.	TRBV25-1	TRBJ1-1	ASTAAEAF
once	TRBV29-1	TRBJ1-1	SLESQGATEAF
.	TRBV20-1	TRBJ2-5	SASATETQY
.	TRBV25-1	TRBJ1-1	ASSHPHHGAGNTEAF
.	TRBV12-3/TRBV12-4	TRBJ2-2	ASSEPSANTGELF
.	TRBV10-3	TRBJ2-3	AISDRDSTDTQY
many	TRBV7-6	TRBJ2-7	ASSLAGAEQY
few	TRBV7-8	TRBJ1-1	ASSGEQGNTEAF
few	TRBV5-1	TRBJ1-5	ASSLGGALNQPQH
many	TRBV9	TRBJ2-2	ASSVGNSGANTGELF
.	TRBV20-1	TRBJ1-3	SVRAGSTIY
many	TRBV7-9	TRBJ2-5	ASSLVRPMETQY
many	TRBV12-3/TRBV12-4	TRBJ1-2	ASSFAGTYGYT